Below are 17 T cell receptor beta chains sequenced from a single sample in a study of cytomegalovirus exposure and HLA in healthy donors (dated by TCRdb to the late 2010s). Libraries came from the immunoSEQ multiplex PCR assay. Drawn from immuneACCESS, this table holds only the in-frame rearrangements with V and J called that TCRdb kept. Clones are partly lost; checked studies trace under half to an unresolved V gene and leave the rest unexplained. Counted in this sample were 160,000 or so clones; 84% of them appeared once. The ten largest clonotypes hold 10% of the sample. Sequencing used PBMCs. The receptors here all came from a man aged 25 to 40 in good health and CMV-seropositive.

The sample holds a few counts of this clone. The gene calls are TRBV19 and TRBJ2-2; 10 bases agree with TRBD1. CDR1 and CDR2 (germline): LNHDA, SQIVND (reference sequence). This CDR3 is built from 17 residues. Losses at the gene ends were 4 bases for V and 4 bases for J; bases not matched to a gene: 9. Here the CDR3 reads CASSNSLGQGGTGELFF. The DNA of the CDR3 is TGTGCCAGTAGTAACTCCCTAGGACAGGGGGGCACCGGGGAGCTGTTTTTT.

This chain connects TRBV28 to TRBJ2-7; 7 bases are a match to TRBD1. The CDR3 totals 16 residues. The germline CDR1 and CDR2 sequences are MDHEN and SYDVKM. J was trimmed by 6 bases and V by 5 bases; bases with no gene match: 16. CDR3 nucleotides: TGTGCCAGCAGTGGCGGACAGGCCGTATACCCCCTCGAGCAGTACTTC. It specifies CASSGGQAVYPLEQYF.

The chain carries TRBV4-3 and TRBJ2-1, with TRBD1 as a possible D gene (6 bases). Trimming left V 0 bases short and J 0 bases short, with 24 bases between. Germline loops: CDR1 LGHNA, CDR2 YSLEER. The CDR3 has 21 residues. This chain's CDR3 is CASSQDRQGLAGDSSYNEQFF. The DNA of the CDR3 is TGCGCCAGCAGCCAAGATCGACAAGGTCTGGCAGGGGATAGCTCCTACAATGAGCAGTTCTTC.

The rearrangement uses TRBV9 and TRBJ2-3; tentatively, D is TRBD1 (7 bases). From germline, CDR1 is SGDLS and CDR2 YYNGEE. CDR3 length equals 14 residues. Between the trimmed V and J ends, which lost 0 bases and 6 bases, there was a span of 11 bases. Written as DNA, the CDR3 is TGTGCCAGCAGCGTAGTCCCAGGGGGGGATACGCAGTATTTT. Its translation is CASSVVPGGDTQYF.

The sample holds many counts of this clone. The gene calls are TRBV30 and TRBJ2-7; TRBD2 aligns across 9 bases. V shed 1 base and J 12 bases; nucleotides not matched to a gene: 4. CDR1 is GTSNPN, CDR2 SVGIG, per germline (reference sequence). This CDR3 is built from 11 residues. The CDR3 sequence is CAWSAGTSRYF. Written as DNA, the CDR3 is TGTGCCTGGAGTGCCGGGACTAGCAGGTACTTC.

The CDR3 DNA sequence: TGCAGCGTTGAAACTAGCGGGAGTCTCTATGAGCAGTTCTTC. Encoded protein: CSVETSGSLYEQFF. The chain joins TRBV29-1 to TRBJ2-1; 11 bases match TRBD2. V gave up 2 bases and J gave up 8 bases; unmatched junction bases: 5. Germline V gene data show CDR1 as SQVTM and CDR2 as ANQGSEA. This CDR3 comprises 14 residues.

The CDR3 DNA reads as TGTGCCAGCAGCTTAGCGGACAGCCTTTACGAGCAGTACTTC. Amino acid sequence: CASSLADSLYEQYF. The rearrangement links TRBV11-2 to TRBJ2-7, with D possibly TRBD1 on 6 matching bases. CDR1 and CDR2 from the germline V gene are SGHAT and FQNNGV. CDR3 length: 14 residues. The V end lost 1 base, the J end lost 4 bases, and 11 bases lay between the germline ends.

The chain employs TRBV5-4 and TRBJ2-3, with 10 bases matching TRBD2. Trimming took 1 base from V and 6 from J; bases not matched to a gene: 8. The CDR3 consists of 16 residues. CDR1 SGHNT and CDR2 YYREEE come from the germline V gene (reference sequence). CDR3 loop: CASSLSLAGAGDTQYF. CDR3 nucleotide sequence: TGTGCCAGCAGCTTGAGTCTAGCGGGAGCAGGGGATACGCAGTATTTT.

The rearrangement joins TRBV28 to TRBJ2-2; 10 nucleotides align to TRBD1. The germline V gene encodes CDR1 MDHEN and CDR2 SYDVKM. The trim removed 2 bases at V and 6 bases at J, leaving 6 bases unmatched. CDR3 length equals 16 residues. In DNA form, the CDR3 reads TGTGCCAGCAGTTTAACCAGGACAGGGGGAGCCGGGGAGCTGTTTTTT. Translated: CASSLTRTGGAGELFF.

This clone has only a few counts. V and J are TRBV5-1 and TRBJ1-1, with D possibly matching TRBD1 (5 bases). Germline lookup yields CDR1 SGHRS and CDR2 YFSETQ. The CDR3 extends over 13 amino acids. Trimming pared 4 bases from V and 1 base from J, leaving 8 bases between. Written as DNA, the CDR3 is TGCGCCAGCAGCCCACAGGAGAACACTGAAGCTTTCTTT. Residues: CASSPQENTEAFF. Supplemented by reference TRBV5-1 and TRBJ1-1, the full variable domain reads KAGVTQTPRYLIKTRGQQVTLSCSPISGHRSVSWYQQTPGQGLQFLFEYFSETQRNKGNFPGRFSGRQFSNSRSEMNVSTLELGDSALYLCASSPQENTEAFFGQGTRLTVV.

This clone was recorded once. The rearrangement uses TRBV6-7 and TRBJ2-7; 8 positions match TRBD2. TRBV6-7 is known as an ORF, though its function is uncertain. CDR3 length: 13 residues. V gave up 7 bases and J gave up 4 bases; unmatched junction bases: 6. For the CDR3, the DNA is TGTGCCAGCACGGGACTAGACAGATACGAGCAGTACTTC. Its translation: CASTGLDRYEQYF.

CDR3 loop: CASSLALRDRGRQETQYF. CDR3 in DNA: TGTGCCAGCAGCTTAGCGTTGAGGGACAGGGGGCGCCAAGAGACCCAGTACTTC. The genes are TRBV7-9 and TRBJ2-5; 12 bases are a match to TRBD1. This CDR3 has 18 amino acids. The ends lost 0 bases at V and 1 base at J; junction bases unmatched: 6. CDR1 and CDR2 (germline): SEHNR, FQNEAQ (reference sequence).

This rearrangement joins TRBV15 to TRBJ2-2; 8 bases match TRBD2. Germline CDR1 is LNHNV and CDR2 is YYDKDF (reference sequence). This CDR3 comprises 13 residues. J gave up 6 bases and V 5 bases, and 2 bases lay outside the gene matches. CDR3 amino acids: CATSRSGAGELFF. The CDR3 coding sequence is TGTGCCACCAGCCGTAGCGGGGCCGGGGAGCTGTTTTTT.

The CDR3 loop is CASSLAFRTANYGYTF. CDR3 DNA: TGCGCCAGCAGCTTGGCTTTCCGGACAGCTAACTATGGCTACACCTTC. The chain links TRBV5-1 to TRBJ1-2; weak D call: TRBD1 (6 bases). The CDR3 is 16 residues long. V was cut by 0 bases and J by 0 bases, with 12 bases left in between. Germline-derived CDR1 and CDR2 are SGHRS and YFSETQ.

J is TRBJ1-5 and V is TRBV23-1; D ambiguous. Being an ORF, TRBV23-1 has a function that is uncertain. The CDR3 totals 16 residues. V lost 0 bases, J lost 0 bases, and 9 bases lay in between. CDR3 loop: CASSQSAVYSNQPQHF. The CDR3 DNA is TGCGCCAGCAGTCAATCGGCAGTTTATAGCAATCAGCCCCAGCATTTT.

This CDR3 reads CASSDRSESSPLHF. CDR3 nucleotide sequence: TGTGCCAGCAGTGACCGGAGTGAAAGTTCACCCCTCCACTTT. This chain uses TRBV6-1 with TRBJ1-6; D gene ambiguous. This CDR3 is 14 amino acids long. The V end was cut by 3 bases, the J end by 9 bases, with 12 bases between. Germline V gene sequence: CDR1 MNHNS, CDR2 SASEGT.

The rearrangement joins TRBV25-1 to TRBJ2-2; the match to TRBD2 covers 8 bases. The CDR3 is 15 residues long. V was clipped by 7 bases and J by 5 bases; unmatched bases: 9. CDR1 MGHDK and CDR2 SYGVNS come from the germline V gene. The DNA of the CDR3 is TGTGCCAGCACGTTGGGGTTAGCGGGGACCGGGGAGCTGTTTTTT. It translates to CASTLGLAGTGELFF.